The clone carrying this T cell receptor beta chain was observed a handful of times. Its antigen is as yet unknown. This specimen comes from a study of T cell repertoires in cytomegalovirus infection. About the study: Public TCR beta signature analysis indicated the presence of both CMV infection and matching HLA type.

Trimming cost V 5 bases and J 2 bases, with 7 bases left between them. The CDR3 consists of 12 residues. Germline V gene lookup returns CDR1 SEHNR and CDR2 FQNEAQ (reference sequence). TCRdb analysed the reads with MiXCR anew, one entry per CDR3 protein. The sample shows 150,000 or so distinct CDR3 sequences, less than 25% of them seen only once. This specimen was CD8+ T cells from cultured PBMCs, taken from culture after CMV antigen stimulation. The V and J genes are TRBV7-9 and TRBJ2-7; D call uncertain. This receptor was identified in a human donor in good health (CMV status not recorded). Some clones in this sample may be carry-over from other donors' samples. CDR3 residues: CASSPEAYEQYF. As DNA, the CDR3 is TGTGCCAGCAGCCCCGAGGCCTACGAGCAGTACTTC.